The 10 T cell receptor beta chains listed next were all sequenced from one sample in a study of blood T cells in healthy people across ages. With a J-beta primer mix and a sample-barcoded 5' primer, a second PCR ran about 7 to 11 cycles. TCRdb analysed the 5' RACE reads with MiXCR anew, one entry per CDR3 protein. Here the sample spans about 930,000 distinct CDR3 sequences, 25% to 30% being singletons. In addition, the sample was reused for a study of T cells of mothers and their children.

The sample taken for sequencing was blood. The receptors were gathered from a woman aged 40 to 50 in good health.

This clonotype has a single count. The J gene is TRBJ1-1, the V gene TRBV7-3, with a possible D match to TRBD1 (5 bases). Per the germline V gene, CDR1 is SGHTA and CDR2 is FQGTGA. This CDR3 spans 16 amino acids. V lost 1 base to trimming and J lost 4 bases, with 16 bases between them. CDR3: CASSLNSRLTGTEAFF. Here the CDR3 DNA reads TGTGCCAGCAGCTTAAATTCGCGGTTAACAGGCACTGAAGCTTTCTTT.

CDR3 nucleotides: TGCAGCGTCCCCACCGCGAACGGGCGTACCAACTATGGCTACACCTTC. Its translation is CSVPTANGRTNYGYTF. The gene calls are TRBV29-1 and TRBJ1-2; no reliable D call. Germline CDR1 and CDR2: SQVTM and ANQGSEA. V lost 6 bases and J lost 2, with 22 bases in between. CDR3 length equals 16 residues.

V gene TRBV19 combines with J gene TRBJ2-3; 8 positions match TRBD1. V lost 10 bases, J lost 3 bases, and 9 bases stayed unmatched. Germline V gene data show CDR1 as LNHDA and CDR2 as SQIVND (reference sequence). There are 14 residues in the CDR3. The chain's CDR3 is CATLDRGRTDTQYF. The CDR3 bases are TGTGCCACCCTTGACAGGGGTAGGACAGATACGCAGTATTTT.

This clonotype has just a few counts. The rearrangement uses TRBV3-1 and TRBJ2-1; possibly TRBD2 for D (7 bases). V shed 5 bases and J shed 0 bases, with 17 bases lying between them. CDR1 is LGHDT and CDR2 is YNNKEL in the germline V gene (reference sequence). The CDR3 is 17 residues long. CDR3 loop: CASSARGGPSSYNEQFF. As DNA, the CDR3 is TGTGCCAGCAGCGCAAGGGGGGGGCCCAGCTCCTACAATGAGCAGTTCTTC.

This clonotype was seen a handful of times. The V gene is TRBV3-1, the J gene TRBJ1-5; 8 bases are a match to TRBD1. This CDR3 comprises 15 residues. The V gene end was trimmed by 4 bases and the J gene end by 2 bases; junction bases not matched to a gene: 4. Looked up from germline, CDR1 is LGHDT and CDR2 is YNNKEL (reference sequence). CDR3 in amino acids: CASSPTGDGNQPQHF. The CDR3 DNA is TGTGCCAGCAGCCCGACAGGGGACGGCAATCAGCCCCAGCATTTT.

The sample holds a few counts of this clonotype. The chain links TRBV7-2 to TRBJ2-7; the match to TRBD2 covers 10 bases. The ends lost 3 bases at V and 4 bases at J; junction bases unmatched: 9. There are 16 residues in the CDR3. Germline V lookup: CDR1 SGHTA, CDR2 FQGNSA. Written as DNA, the CDR3 is TGTGCCAGCAGCTTTTTCCCGAGCGGGGGGGCATACGAGCAGTACTTC. Encoded protein: CASSFFPSGGAYEQYF.

This chain joins TRBV12-3 or TRBV12-4 and TRBJ2-1; no reliable D call. CDR3 length: 12 residues. The V and J ends lost 7 bases and 8 bases respectively, with 12 bases between them. CDR3 nucleotides: TGTGCCAGCAATTTCGGGTCTTATGAGCAGTTCTTC. Translated, it gives CASNFGSYEQFF.

Ten or more counts support this clonotype. This chain connects TRBV11-1 to TRBJ2-7; a possible D gene is TRBD1 (6 bases). V lost 5 bases to trimming and J lost 2 bases, with 19 bases between them. CDR1 is SGHAT, CDR2 FQDESV, per germline (reference sequence). The CDR3 extends over 16 amino acids. The CDR3 DNA is TGTGCCAGCAGCCGTCGAACCGGGACACTAACCTACGAGCAGTACTTC. Protein product: CASSRRTGTLTYEQYF.

This clonotype was observed a few times. The rearrangement uses TRBV19 and TRBJ2-7; no clear D gene. Per the germline V gene, CDR1 is LNHDA and CDR2 is SQIVND (reference sequence). V was clipped by 5 bases and J by 1 base, with 12 bases between them. The CDR3 extends over 14 amino acids. CDR3 DNA: TGTGCCAGTAGTCATCCGGGCAGATCCTACGAGCAGTACTTC. It codes for CASSHPGRSYEQYF.

This chain joins TRBV4-1 and TRBJ2-7; D ambiguous. Germline lookup yields CDR1 MGHRA and CDR2 YSYEKL. The CDR3 has 15 amino acids. Trimming stripped 0 bases from V and 4 bases from J, with 13 bases between. The CDR3 nucleotides are TGCGCCAGCAGCCAAGACCCCTCTAGGTGGTACGAGCAGTACTTC. Translated: CASSQDPSRWYEQYF.